The 28 T cell receptor beta chains listed next were all sequenced from one sample in a study of PD-L1 blockade in urothelial cancer. Assay used: immunoSEQ multiplex PCR; TCRdb lists only in-frame clones, some missing. The sample has roughly 27,000 clones, roughly 86% seen once. The sample consisted of PBMCs, taken around atezolizumab (anti-PD-L1) treatment. These TCRs come from a man aged 50-59 years with urothelial cancer.

V usage is TRBV27 and J usage is TRBJ2-1; possible D gene TRBD1, 5 bases. V was shortened by 4 bases and J by 1 base, with 17 bases between the two germline ends. This CDR3 comprises 17 residues. The germline gives CDR1 MNHEY, CDR2 SMNVEV (reference sequence). The CDR3 sequence is CASSSPPPGFSYNEQFF. CDR3 nucleotide sequence: TGTGCCAGCAGTTCCCCACCCCCAGGGTTTTCCTACAATGAGCAGTTCTTC.

The chain employs TRBV30 and TRBJ2-7; the D gene is possibly TRBD2 (5 bases). The germline gives CDR1 GTSNPN, CDR2 SVGIG (reference sequence). There are 16 residues in the CDR3. Trimming removed 0 bases from V and 0 bases from J, with 15 bases in between. The CDR3 sequence: CAWSVPRGQSSYEQYF. DNA for the CDR3: TGTGCCTGGAGTGTCCCACGGGGTCAATCCTCCTACGAGCAGTACTTC.

The rearrangement uses TRBV5-1 and TRBJ2-3; D unresolved. The germline CDR1 and CDR2 sequences are SGHRS and YFSETQ. The CDR3 runs 13 residues. Trimming removed 0 bases from V and 10 bases from J, with 12 bases in between. The CDR3 region is CASSLAYELAQYF. The DNA of the CDR3 is TGCGCCAGCAGCTTGGCGTACGAGTTAGCGCAGTATTTT.

This clone was counted once. The gene calls are TRBV7-8 and TRBJ1-5; D remains ambiguous. The CDR3 runs to 16 residues. The germline CDR1 and CDR2 sequences are SGHVS and FQNEAQ. V lost 6 bases and J 2 bases, leaving 17 bases between the germline ends. CDR3 protein: CASSFSGVLGNQPQHF. CDR3 bases: TGTGCCAGCAGTTTTAGCGGGGTCTTAGGCAATCAGCCCCAGCATTTT.

The J gene is TRBJ2-7, the V gene TRBV7-9; D gene unclear. The CDR3 runs to 13 residues. Trimming took off 5 bases at V and 3 bases at J, with 11 bases between the two ends. Germline V CDR1 and CDR2: SEHNR, FQNEAQ (reference sequence). In DNA form, the CDR3 reads TGTGCCAGCAGCCGTCCTGTCAGCTACGAGCAGTACTTC. Translation gives CASSRPVSYEQYF.

The chain joins TRBV12-5 to TRBJ2-5, with 11 bases matching TRBD2. Germline loops: CDR1 LGHNT, CDR2 FRNRAP. Trimming cost V 6 bases and J 5 bases; bases outside gene matches: 8. The CDR3 runs to 15 residues. DNA of the CDR3: TGTGCTAGTGGCTCTAGCGGGGGGCGAGGGGAGACCCAGTACTTC. Encoded protein: CASGSSGGRGETQYF.

CDR3 region: CASSRTQGFADTQYF. Written as DNA, the CDR3 is TGTGCCAGCAGCCGTACACAGGGGTTTGCAGATACGCAGTATTTT. V is TRBV11-2 and J is TRBJ2-3, with 7 bases that match TRBD1. CDR3 length: 15 residues. Germline lookup yields CDR1 SGHAT and CDR2 FQNNGV. Trimming at V came to 5 bases and at J to 4 bases, leaving 9 bases not matched to a gene. Complete variable domain (other parts from reference TRBV11-2 and TRBJ2-3): EAGVAQSPRYKIIEKRQSVAFWCNPISGHATLYWYQQILGQGPKLLIQFQNNGVVDDSQLPKDRFSAERLKGVDSTLKIQPAKLEDSAVYLCASSRTQGFADTQYFGPGTRLTVL.

This clone showed up just once. This chain joins TRBV10-3 and TRBJ1-4; 7 nucleotides match TRBD1. Germline CDR1 and CDR2: ENHRY and SYGVKD. J lost 0 bases, V lost 7 bases, and 8 bases had no gene match. The CDR3 runs to 16 residues. The CDR3 loop reads CAITGERGPTNEKLFF. The DNA for the CDR3 is TGTGCCATCACCGGAGAGAGGGGGCCAACTAATGAAAAACTGTTTTTT.

The J gene is TRBJ2-1, the V gene TRBV7-2; 9 nucleotides line up with TRBD2. V dropped 2 bases and J dropped 2; count of bases not matched to a gene: 4. The CDR3 length is 16 residues. CDR1 SGHTA and CDR2 FQGNSA come from the germline V gene. The chain's CDR3 is CASSLFSSGTYNEQFF. In nucleotides, the CDR3 is TGTGCCAGCAGCTTATTTTCTAGCGGGACCTACAATGAGCAGTTCTTC.

This clone is medium-sized. This chain uses TRBV9 with TRBJ2-2; 14 bases agree with TRBD2. The CDR3 contains 18 residues. V was clipped by 3 bases and J by 6 bases; unmatched bases: 10. CDR1 is SGDLS, CDR2 YYNGEE, per germline. In DNA, the CDR3 is TGTGCCAGCAGCGACCGGACTAGCGGGGGGCACCCAGCCGGGGAGCTGTTTTTT. Translating gives CASSDRTSGGHPAGELFF.

The rearrangement links TRBV6-5 to TRBJ1-2; D gene uncertain. Trimming shortened V by 8 bases and J by 11 bases, and 15 bases separated the two germline ends. This CDR3 contains 11 residues. Germline CDR1 reads MNHEY; CDR2 reads SVGAGI. The CDR3 bases are TGTGCCAGCCGGCGGGCTATGCGGTACACCTTC. As protein: CASRRAMRYTF.

The chain has TRBV6-1 and TRBJ1-1, with 9 bases matching TRBD1. This CDR3 has 14 amino acids. V trimming: 8 bases; J trimming: 0 bases; junction bases outside the gene matches: 4. Germline CDR1 and CDR2: MNHNS and SASEGT. The CDR3 sequence is CASLRTGVNTEAFF. Here the CDR3 DNA reads TGTGCCAGCCTAAGGACAGGGGTGAACACTGAAGCTTTCTTT.

This clone came up once. The chain couples TRBV7-3 to TRBJ2-5; 9 nucleotides match TRBD2. After removal of 4 bases from V and 3 bases from J, the junction contained 12 bases not matched to a gene. The CDR3 has 17 residues. The germline CDR1 and CDR2 sequences are SGHTA and FQGTGA. The chain's CDR3 is CASSSPPGLAGKETQYF. The CDR3, as DNA: TGTGCCAGCAGCTCTCCGCCGGGACTAGCTGGGAAAGAGACCCAGTACTTC.

This sequence joins TRBV28 and TRBJ2-3; D may be TRBD2 (5 bases). This CDR3 has 15 residues. V was trimmed by 5 bases and J by 2 bases, leaving 14 bases between them. Germline CDR1 and CDR2: MDHEN and SYDVKM. CDR3 amino acids: CASSLNGLITDTQYF. CDR3 sequence (DNA): TGTGCCAGCAGTCTGAATGGACTTATCACAGATACGCAGTATTTT. The full variable domain, completed using reference TRBV28 and TRBJ2-3, is DVKVTQSSRYLVKRTGEKVFLECVQDMDHENMFWYRQDPGLGLRLIYFSYDVKMKEKGDIPEGYSVSREKKERFSLILESASTNQTSMYLCASSLNGLITDTQYFGPGTRLTVL.

V is TRBV11-2 and J is TRBJ1-6; D is unresolved. Germline values: CDR1 SGHAT, CDR2 FQNNGV. The CDR3 covers 15 residues. V was clipped by 1 base and J by 8 bases, with 12 bases between them. The CDR3 nucleotides read TGTGCCAGCAGCTTAGGGGTAGGAGGCCATTCACCCCTCCACTTT. This encodes CASSLGVGGHSPLHF.

The rearrangement uses TRBV25-1 and TRBJ2-7; unclear D gene. The V end lost 3 bases, the J end lost 3 bases, and 15 bases lay between the germline ends. The V gene's germline CDR1 is MGHDK and CDR2 SYGVNS. This CDR3 region has 15 residues. The CDR3 DNA sequence: TGTGCCAGCAGTGACCCCTCCCGGGTCAGCTACGAGCAGTACTTC. The encoded protein is CASSDPSRVSYEQYF.

This chain joins TRBV30 and TRBJ1-4; 9 nucleotides match TRBD1. The germline CDR1 and CDR2 sequences are GTSNPN and SVGIG (reference sequence). This CDR3 is 17 amino acids long. The J segment lost 7 bases and the V segment lost 4 bases, leaving 16 bases of the junction unmatched. The CDR3 protein is CAWTGTGLGLRAEKLFF. CDR3 bases: TGTGCCTGGACCGGGACAGGGTTGGGGCTAAGGGCTGAAAAACTGTTTTTT.

The gene calls are TRBV11-2 and TRBJ2-7; 16 bases are shared with TRBD2. V lost 7 bases, J lost 0 bases, and 12 bases stayed unmatched. The CDR3 is 19 residues long. Per the germline V gene, CDR1 is SGHAT and CDR2 is FQNNGV. CDR3 in amino acids: CASNSGTSGGVPISYEQYF. CDR3 DNA: TGTGCCAGCAACTCCGGGACTAGCGGGGGGGTTCCTATCTCCTACGAGCAGTACTTC. Based on the CDR3 plus reference TRBV11-2 and TRBJ2-7, the full variable domain is EAGVAQSPRYKIIEKRQSVAFWCNPISGHATLYWYQQILGQGPKLLIQFQNNGVVDDSQLPKDRFSAERLKGVDSTLKIQPAKLEDSAVYLCASNSGTSGGVPISYEQYFGPGTRLTVT.

The chain carries TRBV10-3 and TRBJ1-1, with unresolved D. Germline values: CDR1 ENHRY, CDR2 SYGVKD. The V and J ends lost 8 bases and 4 bases respectively, with 11 bases between them. The CDR3 consists of 12 residues. CDR3 bases: TGTGCCATCCGGGGAGAGGGCACTGAAGCTTTCTTT. Amino acids: CAIRGEGTEAFF.

The chain recombines TRBV5-4 with TRBJ1-1, with a tentative D call TRBD1 (6 bases). Trimming removed 0 bases from V and 1 base from J, with 10 bases in between. The CDR3 has 15 residues. In germline, CDR1 is SGHNT, CDR2 YYREEE (reference sequence). The chain's CDR3 is CASSLETGRNTEAFF. The CDR3 coding sequence is TGTGCCAGCAGCTTGGAAACAGGGCGGAACACTGAAGCTTTCTTT.

This clone occurred once. J is TRBJ1-1 and V is TRBV19; perhaps TRBD1 as D (5 bases). Germline V gene data show CDR1 as LNHDA and CDR2 as SQIVND (reference sequence). CDR3 length: 13 amino acids. With 7 bases removed from V and 10 bases from J, the gap between germline ends came to 19 bases. CDR3 sequence reads: CASTGKSPVRAFF. The DNA of the CDR3 is TGTGCCAGTACAGGGAAAAGTCCCGTGAGAGCTTTCTTT. The whole variable domain, remainder taken from reference TRBV19 and TRBJ1-1, is DGGITQSPKYLFRKEGQNVTLSCEQNLNHDAMYWYRQDPGQGLRLIYYSQIVNDFQKGDIAEGYSVSREKKESFPLTVTSAQKNPTAFYLCASTGKSPVRAFFGQGTRLTVV.

This chain uses TRBV28 with TRBJ2-7; perhaps TRBD1 as D (5 bases). The V end was cut by 7 bases, the J end by 2 bases, with 18 bases between. Germline V gene data show CDR1 as MDHEN and CDR2 as SYDVKM. CDR3 size: 15 residues. The CDR3 DNA reads as TGTGCCAGCAACCCTCCCCCCCCAGGGACCTACGAGCAGTACTTC. Amino acids: CASNPPPPGTYEQYF.

The V gene is TRBV18, the J gene TRBJ2-3; 11 bases fit TRBD2. Germline V lookup: CDR1 KGHSH, CDR2 LQKENI. Germline trimming cut 6 bases from V and 9 bases from J; bases unmatched to any gene: 14. The CDR3 covers 16 residues. The CDR3 nucleotides read TGTGCCAGCTCGGTGGGACTAGCGGATGTCATGAGGACGCAGTATTTT. It translates to CASSVGLADVMRTQYF.

The chain employs TRBV28 and TRBJ2-2; possible D gene TRBD2, 6 bases. Germline lookup yields CDR1 MDHEN and CDR2 SYDVKM. CDR3 length: 16 amino acids. The V gene lost 3 bases and the J gene lost 1 base, with 12 bases spanning the gap. CDR3 bases: TGTGCCAGCAGTTTGACCGGGACTCTGAACACCGGGGAGCTGTTTTTT. Protein: CASSLTGTLNTGELFF.

The V gene is TRBV28, the J gene TRBJ2-3; possibly TRBD1 for D (6 bases). V was cut by 0 bases and J by 2 bases, with 12 bases left in between. The CDR3 loop spans 16 amino acids. Germline V gene data show CDR1 as MDHEN and CDR2 as SYDVKM. For the CDR3, the DNA is TGTGCCAGCAGTTTATGGGGAAACAGGGACACAGATACGCAGTATTTT. This translates into CASSLWGNRDTDTQYF.

In this sample, this clone turned up once. This chain uses TRBV27 with TRBJ2-2; D may be TRBD2 (6 bases). From germline, CDR1 is MNHEY and CDR2 SMNVEV (reference sequence). The germline V and J ends were trimmed by 7 bases and 3 bases, with 12 bases remaining between them. The CDR3 is 14 amino acids. CDR3 sequence: CASTPGVYTGELFF. DNA of the CDR3: TGTGCCAGCACCCCGGGAGTATACACCGGGGAGCTGTTTTTT.

The chain couples TRBV10-3 to TRBJ1-2, with 9 positions matching TRBD1. Trimming took 6 bases from V and 2 from J; bases not matched to a gene: 7. Germline lookup yields CDR1 ENHRY and CDR2 SYGVKD. This CDR3 is 15 amino acids long. The chain's CDR3 is CAISSGTGFNYGYTF. The CDR3, as DNA: TGTGCCATCAGCTCCGGGACAGGGTTCAACTATGGCTACACCTTC.

This chain uses TRBV5-8 with TRBJ2-5; 7 nucleotides align to TRBD2. The CDR3 is made up of 14 amino acids. V lost 5 bases, J lost 7 bases, and 11 bases stayed unmatched. Per the germline V gene, CDR1 is SGHTS and CDR2 is YDEGEE. The CDR3 nucleotides are TGTGCCAGCAGACAGCGACTAGGGAGGGCGACCCAGTACTTC. As protein: CASRQRLGRATQYF.